These 8 T cell receptor beta chains share one sample of origin, sequenced in a study of blood T cell repertoires in COVID-19. Clones were sequenced by immunoSEQ multiplex PCR, and TCRdb holds only the in-frame ones, with some missing. The sample holds tens of thousands of clones, around 82% seen once. Sample: peripheral blood. These receptors originate from a man aged 50-60 years with active COVID-19.

The gene calls are TRBV19 and TRBJ2-1; TRBD2 is a possible D gene (6 bases). Germline CDR1 reads LNHDA; CDR2 reads SQIVND (reference sequence). Trimming pared 5 bases from V and 9 bases from J, leaving 11 bases between. The CDR3 covers 12 residues. DNA of the CDR3: TGTGCCAGTAGTCCGCGGGAAAGTGAGCAGTTCTTC. It specifies CASSPRESEQFF.

V is TRBV3-1 (or the pseudogene TRBV3-2) and J is TRBJ2-1; weak D call: TRBD2 (6 bases). V was shortened by 1 base and J by 0 bases, with 10 bases between the two germline ends. Germline V CDR1 and CDR2: LGHDT, YNNKEL (reference sequence). CDR3 size: 16 residues. CDR3 loop: CASSQGSGVSYNEQFF. The CDR3 region has the DNA TGTGCCAGCAGCCAAGGCTCGGGGGTCTCCTACAATGAGCAGTTCTTC.

The chain employs TRBV28 and TRBJ1-1; D gene uncertain. Germline V gene sequence: CDR1 MDHEN, CDR2 SYDVKM. The CDR3 extends over 11 amino acids. V shed 3 bases and J shed 6 bases, with 5 bases lying between them. Here the CDR3 DNA reads TGTGCCAGCAGTTTCGGGGCTGAAGCTTTCTTT. Protein: CASSFGAEAFF. Full variable domain (missing parts from reference TRBV28 and TRBJ1-1): DVKVTQSSRYLVKRTGEKVFLECVQDMDHENMFWYRQDPGLGLRLIYFSYDVKMKEKGDIPEGYSVSREKKERFSLILESASTNQTSMYLCASSFGAEAFFGQGTRLTVV.

The J gene is TRBJ1-3, the V gene TRBV27; TRBD1 is a possible D gene (6 bases). The CDR3 runs to 14 residues. The germline V gene encodes CDR1 MNHEY and CDR2 SMNVEV (reference sequence). V lost 2 bases and J 11 bases, leaving 16 bases between the germline ends. The CDR3 coding sequence is TGTGCCAGCAGTTTAACCCCACAGGGTTCCCCCATATATTTT. Its translation is CASSLTPQGSPIYF.

The genes are TRBV12-3 or TRBV12-4 and TRBJ2-7; tentatively, D is TRBD2 (5 bases). There are 13 residues in the CDR3. Trimming took off 5 bases at V and 7 bases at J, with 15 bases between the two ends. CDR3 bases: TGTGCCAGCAGTCCCCGGACTCCTCATGAGCAGTACTTC. Amino acids: CASSPRTPHEQYF.

CDR3 in amino acids: CASRPPGLAGLRPGANVLTF. CDR3 DNA: TGTGCAAGTCGCCCACCGGGACTAGCGGGCCTTCGCCCTGGGGCCAACGTCCTGACTTTC. The chain couples TRBV12-2 to TRBJ2-6; the table's TRBD2 call for D was not verified on the DNA. TRBV12-2 is noted as a pseudogene. The CDR3 contains 20 residues.

The V and J genes are TRBV11-1 and TRBJ2-7, with 10 bases fitting TRBD1. The CDR3 is 15 residues long. Trimming at V came to 5 bases and at J to 2 bases, leaving 6 bases not matched to a gene. Germline assignment: CDR1 SGHAT and CDR2 FQDESV (reference sequence). The CDR3 region is CASSLEGQGPYEQYF. CDR3 DNA: TGTGCCAGCAGCCTCGAGGGACAGGGGCCCTACGAGCAGTACTTC.

V usage is TRBV28 and J usage is TRBJ1-5; 7 bases fit TRBD1. CDR3 length: 12 amino acids. Germline values: CDR1 MDHEN, CDR2 SYDVKM. V dropped 6 bases and J dropped 5; count of bases not matched to a gene: 1. Here the CDR3 reads CASSTGDQPQHF. The DNA of the CDR3 is TGTGCCAGCAGCACAGGGGATCAGCCCCAGCATTTT.